The rows below give T cell receptor beta chains drawn from one sample of a study of T cell changes during pregnancy in multiple sclerosis. Repertoires were generated with immunoSEQ multiplex PCR, while TCRdb's copy carries only in-frame clones and drops some. The table shows just over 50,000 clones, with 94% occurring only once. The sample was CD4+ T cells from peripheral blood mononuclear cells, taken in the second trimester of pregnancy. The receptors stem from a female donor with multiple sclerosis, enrolled in a pregnancy study. Both conserved end residues are part of each CDR3. The order of the fields is clone size, V gene, J gene, D gene, CDR3 DNA, CDR3 protein. The D gene is left open where the match is weak. Clone size is stated in some rows and not others, as once, few, many or a class when expanded.

-	TRBV9	TRBJ1-3	-	TGTGCCAGCAGCGTAACGTCTGGTAGTGGAAACACCATATATTTT	CASSVTSGSGNTIYF
-	TRBV27	TRBJ1-5	-	TGTGCCAGCAGTCCAGCCGAGGGGATAGGACAGCCCCTGCATTTT	CASSPAEGIGQPLHF
-	TRBV4-3	TRBJ2-7	-	TGCGCCAGCAGCCAAGTATTAGGAGGGAAAGACTACGAGCAGTACTTC	CASSQVLGGKDYEQYF
-	TRBV4-2	TRBJ1-2	TRBD1	TGTGCCAGCAGCCGAGGGACAGGGGGCGGTGGCTACACCTTC	CASSRGTGGGGYTF
-	TRBV5-6	TRBJ2-4	TRBD2	TGTGCCAGCAGCTTGGCCGGGGGAGGGAGAGACATTCAGTACTTC	CASSLAGGGRDIQYF
-	TRBV6-5	TRBJ1-5	-	TGTGCCAGCAGTTACTCGTCGCAGGGAGGGCAGCCCCAGCATTTT	CASSYSSQGGQPQHF
-	TRBV11-2	TRBJ1-2	-	TGTGCCAGCAGCTTAGCAGGGGCCCATGGAAGCTATGGCTACACCTTC	CASSLAGAHGSYGYTF
-	TRBV15	TRBJ2-3	-	TGTGCCACCAGCAGCACCGGGACTTACGCAGATACGCAGTATTTT	CATSSTGTYADTQYF
-	TRBV29-1	TRBJ1-1	-	TGCAGAGGGGGGGACACTGAAGCTTTCTTT	CRGGDTEAFF
-	TRBV18	TRBJ2-7	-	TGTGCCAGCTCACCGTCTGGGAGCTCCTACGAGCAGTACTTC	CASSPSGSSYEQYF
-	TRBV2	TRBJ2-1	-	TGTGCCAGCAGCCGGGACACCTACAATGAGCAGTTCTTC	CASSRDTYNEQFF
-	TRBV30	TRBJ2-4	-	TGTGCCTGGAGTGAGGCCGGGACTTTCATATCCATTCAGTACTTC	CAWSEAGTFISIQYF
-	TRBV7-9	TRBJ1-3	-	TGTGCCAGCAGCTGGGACACGGTCGGAAACACCATATATTTT	CASSWDTVGNTIYF
-	TRBV5-1	TRBJ1-4	TRBD1	TGCGCCAGCAGCTCAAGATCGGGACAGCAAAATGAAAAACTGTTTTTT	CASSSRSGQQNEKLFF
-	TRBV18	TRBJ1-2	-	TGTGCCAGCTCACCCGAGCGGGACGAGAACTATGGCTACACCTTC	CASSPERDENYGYTF
-	TRBV2	TRBJ2-7	TRBD2	TGTGCGGTACTAGGACCCGGGACTAGCCACTTC	CAVLGPGTSHF
-	TRBV2	TRBJ2-7	-	TGTGCCAGCAAGGCCACCGCGACAGAGGCCAACGAGCAGTACTTC	CASKATATEANEQYF
-	TRBV4-2	TRBJ2-7	-	TGTGCCAGCAGCCAAGAGTGGGGGGTCTCCTACGAGCAGTACTTC	CASSQEWGVSYEQYF
-	TRBV7-2	TRBJ2-1	-	TGTGCCAGCAGCTTAGGGCGGGAAATCAATGAGCAGTTCTTC	CASSLGREINEQFF
-	TRBV19	TRBJ2-1	-	TGTGCCAGTAGTATTGCTCGGCGGGGTGAGCAGTTCTTC	CASSIARRGEQFF
-	TRBV5-1	TRBJ1-5	TRBD1	TGCGCCAGCAGCTTGGGGACAGGACACAATCAGCCCCAGCATTTT	CASSLGTGHNQPQHF
-	TRBV15	TRBJ2-7	-	TGTGCCACCAGCAGAGCGGGAGACGAGCAGTACTTC	CATSRAGDEQYF
-	TRBV2	TRBJ2-2	-	TGTGCCAGCAGAACCGTCCAGGTGATCGACGGGGAGCTGTTTTTT	CASRTVQVIDGELFF
-	TRBV9	TRBJ2-7	TRBD1	TGTGCCAGCAGCGTTGGACAGGGGAATTACTACGAGCAGTACTTC	CASSVGQGNYYEQYF
-	TRBV9	TRBJ1-3	-	TGTGCCAGCAGCCCCGGGGAGATAACTGGAAACACCATATATTTT	CASSPGEITGNTIYF
few	TRBV7-2	TRBJ2-6	-	TGTGCCAGCAGCTCTTCGGCGGGGAGCTCTGGGGCCAACGTCCTGACTTTC	CASSSSAGSSGANVLTF
-	TRBV19	TRBJ1-4	-	TGTGCCAGTAGTATAGAACGGGAAAAACTGTTTTTT	CASSIEREKLFF
-	TRBV6-5	TRBJ1-6	TRBD1	TGTGCCAGCAGTTACTCTCCCAGGGGGAACGATTCACCCCTCCACTTT	CASSYSPRGNDSPLHF
-	TRBV19	TRBJ1-4	-	TGTGCCAGTAGAGTCGGGGAAAAACTGTTTTTT	CASRVGEKLFF
-	TRBV5-8	TRBJ2-5	TRBD2	TGTGCCAGCAGCCTAGGCGGAAGCGGGGGAAGTAAACAAGAGACCCAGTACTTC	CASSLGGSGGSKQETQYF
once	TRBV6-5	TRBJ1-4	-	TGTGCCAGCAGTGAGGGCGCTAATGAAAAACTGTTTTTT	CASSEGANEKLFF
-	TRBV11-2	TRBJ1-3	-	TGTGCCAGCTCACTCGCGGGGATGGGGCTACTAAACACCATATATTTT	CASSLAGMGLLNTIYF
-	TRBV18	TRBJ2-4	TRBD1	TGTGCCAGCTCACCACGACAGGGAGACATTCAGTACTTC	CASSPRQGDIQYF
-	TRBV6-1	TRBJ1-2	-	TGTGCCAGCTACCTTTCAGGGGCGAACTATGGCTACACCTTC	CASYLSGANYGYTF
-	TRBV6-6	TRBJ1-1	TRBD1	TGTGCCAGCAGTCCCGGACAGGGGTGGATGGATGCTGAAGCTTTCTTT	CASSPGQGWMDAEAFF
-	TRBV5-6	TRBJ1-6	-	TGTGCCAGCAGCCCGGGTAGGGCGGGCTCCTATAATTCACCCCTCCACTTT	CASSPGRAGSYNSPLHF
-	TRBV29-1	TRBJ2-3	-	TGCAGCGTTGTGAGGGGCACAGATACGCAGTATTTT	CSVVRGTDTQYF
-	TRBV5-4	TRBJ1-4	-	TGTGCCAGCAGCTCCAGGCCAGACATTGAAAAACTGTTTTTT	CASSSRPDIEKLFF
-	TRBV2	TRBJ2-5	-	TGTGCCAGCAATTCCGTGGAGGGAGAGACCCAGTACTTC	CASNSVEGETQYF
-	TRBV7-3	TRBJ2-7	TRBD1	TGTGCCAGCAGCCAGACAGGGGGCGAGACCTACGAGCAGTACTTC	CASSQTGGETYEQYF
-	TRBV29-1	TRBJ2-4	-	TGCAGCGTACAAAACCGGGACACCCTAGCCAAAAACATTCAGTACTTC	CSVQNRDTLAKNIQYF
-	TRBV20-1	TRBJ2-7	-	TGCAGTGCCCACAGGGATCTCGAGCAGTACTTC	CSAHRDLEQYF